Given below is one T cell receptor (beta chain) in context. This record belongs to a study of blood T cell repertoires in COVID-19. Germline CDR1 is MNHNS and CDR2 is SASEGT. V dropped 3 bases and J dropped 2; count of bases not matched to a gene: 2. The length of the CDR3 is 15 residues. The repertoire was sequenced with immunoSEQ multiplex PCR; TCRdb's copy has only in-frame clones and lacks some. The top ten hold approximately 1.8% of the sample, which has about 150,000 clones, around 79% seen once. The chain uses TRBV6-1 and TRBJ1-1; 11 bases are a match to TRBD1. Sequenced material: peripheral blood. The sequence derives from a man older than 75 with acute or convalescent COVID-19. This CDR3 reads CASSDGTGGNTEAFF. The CDR3 bases are TGTGCCAGCAGTGACGGGACAGGGGGAAACACTGAAGCTTTCTTT.